The clone carrying this T cell receptor beta chain showed up just a few times. The target antigen is unknown. The source of the sample is a study of beta chain features in type 1 diabetes. In the study overall: Cell yields, gender and age were similar in healthy donors and patients. Study-wide results and limits: Relative to healthy donors, patients appeared to have naive, central memory and Treg TCRB repertoires that were more similar. In patients and controls equally, PCR might favor templates that are shorter. Shorter TCRB CDR3s, moderately but significantly so, marked every one of the four CD4+ subsets in Type 1 diabetes patients.

Purities over 98% were achieved in all sorted populations. This CDR3 is built from 13 residues. Looked up from germline, CDR1 is MDHEN and CDR2 is SYDVKM. Deletions cut 9 bases from V and 1 base from J, with 12 bases between. Isolated RNA was reverse transcribed in full, so expressed TCRB transcripts were sequenced. Data came from immunoSEQ multiplex PCR; TCRdb stores just in-frame clones and leaves some out. Of 350,000 to 450,000 clones in the sample, around an eighth are singletons; the top ten hold about 0.01%. Sample: naive CD4+ T cells from blood. This clonotype was sampled from a woman aged 18-30 years with type 1 diabetes. This chain uses TRBV28 with TRBJ1-1, with D perhaps matching TRBD1 (5 bases). Here the CDR3 DNA reads TGTGCCAGTGCCCGTCAGGGGAACACTGAAGCTTTCTTT. It encodes CASARQGNTEAFF.